The 10 T cell receptor beta chains below were found in one sample sequenced in a study of tissue T cells after allogeneic stem cell transplantation. Some clones are missing from TCRdb's copy, which holds only in-frame ones; the method was immunoSEQ multiplex PCR. The profile shows more than 1,000 clones, over 65% of them singletons. The specimen comprised spleen tissue, sampled at autopsy. These receptors were obtained from a male patient aged 60 or older with steroid-refractory graft-versus-host disease after an allogeneic stem cell transplant. Some T cells may originate from the graft donor.

V is TRBV7-3 and J is TRBJ2-7; the D gene is possibly TRBD1 (7 bases). The CDR3 sequence is 14 residues long. Trimming pared 4 bases from V and 4 bases from J, leaving 14 bases between. CDR1 and CDR2 from the germline V gene are SGHTA and FQGTGA. CDR3 in DNA: TGTGCCAGCAGCTCCTCAGGGGGAGGATACGAGCAGTACTTC. Amino acid sequence: CASSSSGGGYEQYF.

The chain links TRBV19 to TRBJ2-7, with D perhaps matching TRBD1 (6 bases). Germline values: CDR1 LNHDA, CDR2 SQIVND (reference sequence). The V end lost 5 bases, the J end lost 2 bases, and 19 bases lay between the germline ends. CDR3 length equals 16 residues. The CDR3: CASSPPYTGLAYEQYF. DNA for the CDR3: TGTGCCAGTAGTCCGCCCTACACAGGGTTGGCCTACGAGCAGTACTTC.

The chain has TRBV4-1 and TRBJ2-2; TRBD1 might be the D (5 bases). The CDR3 consists of 16 residues. V lost 1 base and J lost 2, with 11 bases in between. Germline V lookup: CDR1 MGHRA, CDR2 YSYEKL. The CDR3 loop reads CASSQVVRVNTGELFF. CDR3 nucleotides: TGCGCCAGCAGCCAAGTTGTCAGGGTCAACACCGGGGAGCTGTTTTTT.

The chain carries TRBV5-5 and TRBJ2-1, with D perhaps given as TRBD1 or TRBD2 (5 bases each). Germline V gene sequence: CDR1 SGHKS, CDR2 YYEKEE (reference sequence). This CDR3 is 12 amino acids long. Trimming stripped 1 base from V and 10 bases from J, with 9 bases between. CDR3 residues: CASSLQGTEQFF. The CDR3 coding sequence is TGTGCCAGCAGCTTGCAAGGGACCGAGCAGTTCTTC. The whole variable domain, remainder taken from reference TRBV5-5 and TRBJ2-1, is DAGVTQSPTHLIKTRGQQVTLRCSPISGHKSVSWYQQVLGQGPQFIFQYYEKEERGRGNFPDRFSARQFPNYSSELNVNALLLGDSALYLCASSLQGTEQFFGPGTRLTVL.

This clone appeared a single time. The germline gene is not matched at one end of the junction; a read error may be the cause. The chain links TRBV5-1 to TRBJ2-7; TRBD2 is a possible D gene (6 bases). Germline values: CDR1 SGHRS, CDR2 YFSETQ. The CDR3 consists of 16 residues. CDR3 sequence (DNA): TGCGCCAGCAGTTTGGAGACGGGACTGACGCCCTACGAGCAGTACTTC. Its protein product is CASSLETGLTPYEQYF.

The J gene is TRBJ2-7, the V gene TRBV7-9; D gene unclear. The CDR3 covers 13 residues. Trimming removed 3 bases from V and 7 bases from J, with 13 bases in between. Germline CDR1 reads SEHNR; CDR2 reads FQNEAQ (reference sequence). CDR3 sequence: CASSFPRSGEQYF. The CDR3 DNA sequence: TGTGCCAGCAGCTTTCCGAGGTCCGGAGAGCAGTACTTC.

V usage is TRBV27 and J usage is TRBJ2-7; TRBD1 aligns across 9 bases. This CDR3 comprises 14 residues. The V gene end was trimmed by 4 bases and the J gene end by 2 bases; junction bases not matched to a gene: 3. Germline V CDR1 and CDR2: MNHEY, SMNVEV (reference sequence). CDR3: CASSSRDRAYEQYF. The CDR3 DNA is TGTGCCAGCAGTTCCCGGGACAGGGCCTACGAGCAGTACTTC.

The chain is built from TRBV19 and TRBJ1-2; D gene ambiguous. Germline V lookup: CDR1 LNHDA, CDR2 SQIVND (reference sequence). The CDR3 contains 14 residues. V was shortened by 7 bases and J by 4 bases, with 16 bases between the two germline ends. The CDR3 DNA reads as TGTGCCAGTAAAGAGTCTGGGGAACGCTATGGCTACACCTTC. Protein sequence: CASKESGERYGYTF. Complete variable domain (other parts from reference TRBV19 and TRBJ1-2): DGGITQSPKYLFRKEGQNVTLSCEQNLNHDAMYWYRQDPGQGLRLIYYSQIVNDFQKGDIAEGYSVSREKKESFPLTVTSAQKNPTAFYLCASKESGERYGYTFGSGTRLTVV.

This clone appeared once. The DNA of the CDR3 is TGTGCCAGCAGCTTGGGCATGGGATTAGTCTATGGCTACACCTTC. Protein product: CASSLGMGLVYGYTF. This chain connects TRBV5-4 to TRBJ1-2; no firm D call. Trimming shortened V by 0 bases and J by 4 bases, and 13 bases separated the two germline ends. The CDR3 runs 15 residues. Germline CDR1 and CDR2: SGHNT and YYREEE (reference sequence).

The rearrangement links TRBV2 to TRBJ2-3; TRBD1 matches at 8 bases. The CDR3 has 15 amino acids. Germline V gene data show CDR1 as SNHLY and CDR2 as FYNNEI. V shed 4 bases and J 0 bases; nucleotides not matched to a gene: 3. CDR3 sequence (DNA): TGTGCCAGCAGTGTAGGGACAGGAAGCACAGATACGCAGTATTTT. Its translation: CASSVGTGSTDTQYF.